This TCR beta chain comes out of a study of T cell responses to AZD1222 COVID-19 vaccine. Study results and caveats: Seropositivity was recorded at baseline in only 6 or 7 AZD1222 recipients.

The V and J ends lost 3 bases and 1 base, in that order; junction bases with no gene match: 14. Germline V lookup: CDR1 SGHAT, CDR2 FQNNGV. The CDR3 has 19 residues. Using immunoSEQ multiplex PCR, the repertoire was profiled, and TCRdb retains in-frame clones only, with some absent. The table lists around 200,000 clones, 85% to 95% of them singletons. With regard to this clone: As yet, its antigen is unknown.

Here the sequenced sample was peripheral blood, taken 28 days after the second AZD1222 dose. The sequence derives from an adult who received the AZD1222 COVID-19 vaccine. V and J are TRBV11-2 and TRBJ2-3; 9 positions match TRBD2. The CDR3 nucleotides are TGTGCCAGCAGCTTGCGGGGTGGCGGGGGGGCTGATCGCACAGATACGCAGTATTTT. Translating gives CASSLRGGGGADRTDTQYF.